This T cell receptor (beta chain) stems from a study of cytomegalovirus exposure and HLA in healthy donors. Findings and caveats of the study: When analyzed later, a missense DCLRE1C variant was found to be linked to TCR beta V- and J-gene trimming. Later on, an analysis showed TCR association rates differing by HLA locus, with DRB1 the most and HLA-C the fewest.

Healthy bone marrow donors made up the cohort. This CDR3 contains 13 residues. Germline values: CDR1 SGHDN, CDR2 FVKESK. The V end was cut by 2 bases, the J end by 5 bases, with 6 bases between. In its sample, this clone was seen a few times. Its antigen is unidentified. A multiplex PCR was run with 60 Vbeta primers and 13 Jbeta primers. Sequencing was performed with immunoSEQ multiplex PCR; in TCRdb, only in-frame clones are kept and a portion is missing. The data hold some 71,000 clones, with around three quarters observed a single time. Sequenced input: PBMCs. V and J are TRBV14 and TRBJ1-4; D unclear. This clonotype was obtained from a woman between 45 and 65 years old in good health and CMV-seropositive. CDR3 in amino acids: CASSQPRNEKLFF. CDR3 bases: TGTGCCAGCAGCCAACCCAGAAATGAAAAACTGTTTTTT.